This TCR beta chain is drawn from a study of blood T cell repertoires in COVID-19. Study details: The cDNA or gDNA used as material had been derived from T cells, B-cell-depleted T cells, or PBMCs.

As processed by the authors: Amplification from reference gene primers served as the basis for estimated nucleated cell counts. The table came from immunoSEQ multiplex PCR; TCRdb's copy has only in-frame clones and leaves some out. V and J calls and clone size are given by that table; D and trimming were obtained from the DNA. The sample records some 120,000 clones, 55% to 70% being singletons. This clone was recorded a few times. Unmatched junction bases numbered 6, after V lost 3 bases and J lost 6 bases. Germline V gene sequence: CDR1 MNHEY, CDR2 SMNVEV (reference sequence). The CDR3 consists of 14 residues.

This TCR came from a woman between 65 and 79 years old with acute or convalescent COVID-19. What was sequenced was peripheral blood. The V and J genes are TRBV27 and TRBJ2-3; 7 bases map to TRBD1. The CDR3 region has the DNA TGTGCCAGCAGTTTTAGGGGGCGCCCCGATACGCAGTATTTT. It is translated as CASSFRGRPDTQYF.